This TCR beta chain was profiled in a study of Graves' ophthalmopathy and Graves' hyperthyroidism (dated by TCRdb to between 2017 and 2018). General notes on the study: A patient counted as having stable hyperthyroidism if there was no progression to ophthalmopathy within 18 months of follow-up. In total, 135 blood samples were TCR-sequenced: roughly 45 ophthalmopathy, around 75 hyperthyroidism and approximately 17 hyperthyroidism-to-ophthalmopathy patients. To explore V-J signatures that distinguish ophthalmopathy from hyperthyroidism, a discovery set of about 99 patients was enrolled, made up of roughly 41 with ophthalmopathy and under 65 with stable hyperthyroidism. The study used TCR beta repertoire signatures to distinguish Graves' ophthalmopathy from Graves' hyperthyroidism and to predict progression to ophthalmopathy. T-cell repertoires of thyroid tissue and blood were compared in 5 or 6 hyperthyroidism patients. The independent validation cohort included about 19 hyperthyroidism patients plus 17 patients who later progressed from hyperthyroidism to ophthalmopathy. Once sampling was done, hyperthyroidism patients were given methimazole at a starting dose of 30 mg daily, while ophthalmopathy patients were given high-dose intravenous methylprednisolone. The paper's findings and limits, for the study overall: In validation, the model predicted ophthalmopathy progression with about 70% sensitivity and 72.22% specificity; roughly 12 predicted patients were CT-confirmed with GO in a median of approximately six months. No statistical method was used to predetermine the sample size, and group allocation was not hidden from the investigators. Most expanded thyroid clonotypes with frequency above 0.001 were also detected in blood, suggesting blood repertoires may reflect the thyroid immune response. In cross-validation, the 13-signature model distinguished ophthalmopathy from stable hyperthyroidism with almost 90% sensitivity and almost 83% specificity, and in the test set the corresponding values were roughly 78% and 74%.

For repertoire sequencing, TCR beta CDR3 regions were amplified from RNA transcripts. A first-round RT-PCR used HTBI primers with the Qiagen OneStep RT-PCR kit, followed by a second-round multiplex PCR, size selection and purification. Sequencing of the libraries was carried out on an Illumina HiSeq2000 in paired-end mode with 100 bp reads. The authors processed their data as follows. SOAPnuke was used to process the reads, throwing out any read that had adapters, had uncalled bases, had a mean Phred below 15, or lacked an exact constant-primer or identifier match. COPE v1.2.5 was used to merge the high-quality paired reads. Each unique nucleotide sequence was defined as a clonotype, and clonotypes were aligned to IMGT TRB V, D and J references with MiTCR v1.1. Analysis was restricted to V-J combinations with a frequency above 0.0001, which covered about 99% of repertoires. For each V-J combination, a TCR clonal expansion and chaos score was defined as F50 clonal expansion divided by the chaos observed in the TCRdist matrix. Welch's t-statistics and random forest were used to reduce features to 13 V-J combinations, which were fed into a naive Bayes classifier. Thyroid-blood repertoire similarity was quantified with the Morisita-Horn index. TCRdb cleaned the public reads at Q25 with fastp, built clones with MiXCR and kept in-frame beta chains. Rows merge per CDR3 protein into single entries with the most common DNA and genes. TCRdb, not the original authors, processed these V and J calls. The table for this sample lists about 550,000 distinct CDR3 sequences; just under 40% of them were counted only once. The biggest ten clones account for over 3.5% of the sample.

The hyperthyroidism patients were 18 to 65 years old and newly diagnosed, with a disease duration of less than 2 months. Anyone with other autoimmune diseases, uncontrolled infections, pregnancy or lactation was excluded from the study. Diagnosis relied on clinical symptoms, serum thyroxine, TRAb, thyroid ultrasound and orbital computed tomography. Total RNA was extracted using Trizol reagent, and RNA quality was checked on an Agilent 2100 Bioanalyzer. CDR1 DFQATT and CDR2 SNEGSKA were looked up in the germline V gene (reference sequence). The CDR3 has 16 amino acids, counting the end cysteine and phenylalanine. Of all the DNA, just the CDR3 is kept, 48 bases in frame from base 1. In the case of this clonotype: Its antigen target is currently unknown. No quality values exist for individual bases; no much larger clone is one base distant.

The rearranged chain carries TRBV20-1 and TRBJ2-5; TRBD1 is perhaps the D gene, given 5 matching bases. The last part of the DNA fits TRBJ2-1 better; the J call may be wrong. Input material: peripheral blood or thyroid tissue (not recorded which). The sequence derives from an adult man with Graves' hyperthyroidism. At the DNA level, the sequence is TGCAGTGCTAGCAGACCAGGGATAAGGGCTAACAATGAGCAGTTCTTC. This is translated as CSASRPGIRANNEQFF.